A single sample gave rise to the 23 T cell receptor beta chains below, sequenced in a study of blood T cells in healthy people across ages. The authors ran a second PCR of 7 to 11 cycles using a sample-barcoded 5' primer and a J-beta primer mix. Each CDR3 protein gets one entry after TCRdb re-called the 5' RACE reads with MiXCR. The data show fewer than 2,000,000 distinct CDR3 sequences, about 31% seen once. What was sequenced was blood. The source is a woman aged 25 to 39 in good health.

This clonotype is a singleton in its sample. This may be a read error: a much more frequent sequence differs by one nucleotide. The chain employs TRBV20-1 and TRBJ2-7; 7 bases map to TRBD1. The CDR3 sequence is 15 residues long. The germline V gene has CDR1 DFQATT and CDR2 SNEGSKA (reference sequence). The V segment lost 5 bases and the J segment 2 bases; nucleotides outside the gene matches: 12. CDR3 sequence: CSAGAIQGRTYEQYF. CDR3 bases: TGCAGTGCTGGGGCGATACAGGGGAGAACCTACGAGCAGTACTTC.

This rearrangement joins TRBV27 to TRBJ2-2; D remains unclear. The V gene lost 6 bases and the J gene lost 7 bases, with 12 bases spanning the gap. The length of the CDR3 is 13 residues. The germline V gene has CDR1 MNHEY and CDR2 SMNVEV (reference sequence). CDR3 amino acids: CASSLKWGGELFF. DNA of the CDR3: TGTGCCAGCAGCTTAAAGTGGGGCGGGGAGCTGTTTTTT.

This chain joins TRBV28 and TRBJ2-5, with 12 positions matching TRBD2. Germline assignment: CDR1 MDHEN and CDR2 SYDVKM. This CDR3 spans 16 amino acids. With V trimmed by 3 bases and J by 4 bases, 6 bases remained unmatched. The CDR3: CASSLVLAGGGETQYF. In DNA, the CDR3 is TGTGCCAGCAGTTTGGTACTAGCGGGAGGCGGAGAGACCCAGTACTTC.

This chain links TRBV20-1 with TRBJ2-3; D possibly corresponds to TRBD2 (6 bases). The length of the CDR3 is 13 residues. V lost 3 bases and J 2 bases, leaving 9 bases between the germline ends. CDR1 and CDR2 from the germline V gene are DFQATT and SNEGSKA (reference sequence). The CDR3: CSARAGNTDTQYF. In DNA, the CDR3 is TGCAGTGCTAGGGCGGGGAACACAGATACGCAGTATTTT.

This clonotype was seen at least ten times. The rearrangement uses TRBV20-1 and TRBJ1-2; D unresolved. The V end was cut by 4 bases, the J end by 4 bases, with 4 bases between. The length of the CDR3 is 10 residues. Germline V gives CDR1 DFQATT, CDR2 SNEGSKA (reference sequence). CDR3 DNA: TGCAGTGCTACCAGCTATGGCTACACCTTC. Protein sequence: CSATSYGYTF.

The chain combines TRBV2 with TRBJ2-3; TRBD2 might be the D (6 bases). Trimming removed 9 bases from V and 3 bases from J, with 22 bases in between. The germline V gene encodes CDR1 SNHLY and CDR2 FYNNEI. This CDR3 is 16 amino acids long. CDR3 region: CARASLRDLRTDTQYF. CDR3 nucleotides: TGTGCCAGGGCTTCGCTGCGGGACCTGAGGACAGATACGCAGTATTTT.

The rearrangement links TRBV7-2 to TRBJ2-1; no reliable D call. Between the trimmed V and J ends, which lost 1 base and 6 bases, there was a span of 10 bases. Germline-derived CDR1 and CDR2 are SGHTA and FQGNSA. The CDR3 spans 14 residues. CDR3 sequence reads: CASSLEYFVNEQFF. Here the CDR3 DNA reads TGTGCCAGCAGCTTAGAATATTTCGTCAATGAGCAGTTCTTC.

This rearrangement joins TRBV3-1 to TRBJ2-1, with 7 bases aligning to TRBD2. Germline values: CDR1 LGHDT, CDR2 YNNKEL (reference sequence). J lost 4 bases, V lost 0 bases, and 12 bases had no gene match. The CDR3 contains 18 residues. DNA for the CDR3: TGTGCCAGCAGCCAAGATGGGCCAGCGGGGATACCTTACAATGAGCAGTTCTTC. It yields the protein CASSQDGPAGIPYNEQFF.

This clonotype was detected many times. This chain links TRBV20-1 with TRBJ2-7; the match to TRBD1 covers 8 bases. CDR1 is DFQATT and CDR2 is SNEGSKA in the germline V gene (reference sequence). The CDR3 is 12 amino acids. The V and J ends lost 7 bases and 2 bases, in that order; junction bases with no gene match: 4. The CDR3 DNA reads TGCAGTGTACGGACAGGGACCTACGAGCAGTACTTC. Its translation: CSVRTGTYEQYF.

The chain is built from TRBV5-4 and TRBJ2-3; 7 bases line up with TRBD2. Germline trimming cut 3 bases from V and 0 bases from J; bases unmatched to any gene: 7. The CDR3 runs 16 residues. Per germline, CDR1 SGHNT and CDR2 YYREEE (reference sequence). CDR3 in DNA: TGTGCCAGCAGCTCGCTCTGGGGGGGTAGCACAGATACGCAGTATTTT. Translated: CASSSLWGGSTDTQYF. The variable domain in full, completed from reference TRBV5-4 and TRBJ2-3, reads ETGVTQSPTHLIKTRGQQVTLRCSSQSGHNTVSWYQQALGQGPQFIFQYYREEENGRGNFPPRFSGLQFPNYSSELNVNALELDDSALYLCASSSLWGGSTDTQYFGPGTRLTVL.

This clonotype was counted a few times. The V and J genes are TRBV27 and TRBJ2-1, with 11 bases matching TRBD2. V lost 6 bases and J lost 5; bases outside the gene matches: 6. The CDR3 sequence is 15 residues long. Germline lookup yields CDR1 MNHEY and CDR2 SMNVEV (reference sequence). The CDR3 loop reads CASSSSGGLNNEQFF. CDR3 nucleotides: TGTGCCAGCAGCTCTAGCGGGGGGCTAAACAATGAGCAGTTCTTC.

This clonotype was observed many times. The rearrangement joins TRBV7-2 to TRBJ2-5; 8 bases are a match to TRBD1. CDR1 and CDR2 from the germline V gene are SGHTA and FQGNSA. CDR3 length: 16 amino acids. With V trimmed by 1 base and J by 1 base, 5 bases remained unmatched. CDR3 DNA sequence: TGTGCCAGCAGCTTAGGGACAGGGAGACTCCAAGAGACCCAGTACTTC. It yields the protein CASSLGTGRLQETQYF.

J is TRBJ2-4 and V is TRBV12-3 or TRBV12-4; TRBD1 matches at 7 bases. The CDR3 has 12 amino acids. The V gene end was trimmed by 4 bases and the J gene end by 13 bases; junction bases not matched to a gene: 7. The CDR3: CASSSDRVRQYF. CDR3 sequence (DNA): TGTGCCAGCAGTTCAGACAGGGTTAGGCAGTACTTC.

The chain has TRBV4-2 and TRBJ2-3; 10 bases are a match to TRBD2. This CDR3 comprises 17 residues. Germline CDR1 reads LGHNA; CDR2 reads YNFKEQ. V lost 1 base to trimming and J lost 3 bases; unmatched junction nucleotides: 7. This CDR3 reads CASSQVLAGEGTDTQYF. CDR3 nucleotides: TGTGCCAGCAGCCAAGTGCTAGCGGGAGAGGGTACAGATACGCAGTATTTT.

There are a few counts of this clonotype. The CDR3 bases are TGCGCCAGCAGCCAGGCAACCGGGCTGATACAGGGTTTGAATGAGCAGTTCTTC. Protein sequence: CASSQATGLIQGLNEQFF. The chain has TRBV4-1 and TRBJ2-1; possible D gene TRBD1, 6 bases. The germline V and J ends were trimmed by 3 bases and 7 bases, with 25 bases remaining between them. The CDR3 is made up of 18 amino acids. Germline V CDR1 and CDR2: MGHRA, YSYEKL.

The sample holds one count of this clonotype. V and J are TRBV12-3 or TRBV12-4 and TRBJ2-3, with TRBD2 as a possible D gene (7 bases). The CDR3 sequence is 17 residues long. Trimming left V 6 bases short and J 1 base short, with 20 bases between. CDR3 nucleotides: TGTGCCAGCAGCCTAATAGGGGGGGCCGTTGGCACAGATACGCAGTATTTT. Translated: CASSLIGGAVGTDTQYF.

The sample holds many counts of this clonotype. The CDR3 protein is CASKIGGSNQPQHF. CDR3 in DNA: TGTGCCAGCAAGATAGGGGGGAGCAATCAGCCCCAGCATTTT. The genes are TRBV12-3 or TRBV12-4 and TRBJ1-5; possible D gene TRBD1, 6 bases. Trimming cost V 7 bases and J 1 base, with 11 bases left between them. This CDR3 region has 14 residues.

The chain has TRBV5-1 and TRBJ2-3; TRBD2 is a possible D gene (5 bases). The CDR3 is made up of 15 amino acids. CDR1 and CDR2 from the germline V gene are SGHRS and YFSETQ. Trimming stripped 4 bases from V and 3 bases from J, with 15 bases between. The CDR3 sequence: CASSPGLRRTDTQYF. The CDR3 region has the DNA TGCGCCAGCAGCCCCGGACTGCGGAGGACAGATACGCAGTATTTT. Full variable domain (missing parts from reference TRBV5-1 and TRBJ2-3): KAGVTQTPRYLIKTRGQQVTLSCSPISGHRSVSWYQQTPGQGLQFLFEYFSETQRNKGNFPGRFSGRQFSNSRSEMNVSTLELGDSALYLCASSPGLRRTDTQYFGPGTRLTVL.

The table lists this clonotype with a few counts. The chain uses TRBV6-5 and TRBJ2-1, with 9 bases that match TRBD1. The CDR3 extends over 16 amino acids. The V gene's germline CDR1 is MNHEY and CDR2 SVGAGI. Trimming took 5 bases from V and 12 from J; bases not matched to a gene: 17. The CDR3 is CASSPSTPGQGYTQFF. CDR3 nucleotide sequence: TGTGCCAGCAGTCCTTCTACACCGGGACAGGGATATACGCAGTTCTTC.

This clonotype was found many times. This chain links TRBV4-1 with TRBJ2-3, with D hard to call. Germline V gene sequence: CDR1 MGHRA, CDR2 YSYEKL. The CDR3 length is 16 residues. V shed 0 bases and J shed 0 bases, with 10 bases lying between them. CDR3 in DNA: TGCGCCAGCAGCCAAGAACGGAGTACTAGCACAGATACGCAGTATTTT. Encoded protein: CASSQERSTSTDTQYF.

There are a few counts of this clonotype. This chain joins TRBV28 and TRBJ1-2; the match to TRBD1 covers 9 bases. V gave up 6 bases and J gave up 0 bases; unmatched junction bases: 5. The CDR3 is 15 residues long. The germline V gene has CDR1 MDHEN and CDR2 SYDVKM. The DNA of the CDR3 is TGTGCCAGCAGACGGACAGGGGCGACTAACTATGGCTACACCTTC. Amino acid sequence: CASRRTGATNYGYTF.

This clonotype has ten or more counts. The chain carries TRBV10-2 and TRBJ2-5; D might be TRBD1 or TRBD2, each matching 5 bases. V was clipped by 2 bases and J by 5 bases, with 9 bases between them. Per the germline V gene, CDR1 is WSHSY and CDR2 is SAAADI. There are 13 residues in the CDR3. The CDR3 coding sequence is TGCGCCAGCAGTGAGAGGGGCGGGGAGACCCAGTACTTC. Translated, it gives CASSERGGETQYF.

The sample holds a few counts of this clonotype. This rearrangement joins TRBV29-1 to TRBJ1-1; D remains ambiguous. Germline-derived CDR1 and CDR2 are SQVTM and ANQGSEA. The V end lost 4 bases, the J end lost 1 base, and 13 bases lay between the germline ends. The CDR3 covers 14 residues. CDR3 region: CSVVRGRSNTEAFF. The CDR3 nucleotides read TGCAGCGTTGTTCGTGGGAGATCGAACACTGAAGCTTTCTTT.